The clone carrying this T cell receptor beta chain occurred many times. From the 5' RACE reads, TCRdb called clonotypes with MiXCR, one entry per CDR3 protein. The repertoire includes some 240,000 distinct CDR3 sequences, 3% to 4% of them detected once, and roughly 3.2% sits in the top ten. This record belongs to a study of T cells after yellow fever vaccination. Material: CD4+ T cells sorted from PBMCs, obtained 10 days after the yellow fever booster vaccination. The sequence derives from a man younger than 35 who received the YFV17D yellow fever vaccine.

CDR3 coding DNA: TGTGCCAGCAGCCAGAGGCAGGGAGAGGCTCAGCCCCAGCATTTT. Translation gives CASSQRQGEAQPQHF. The genes are TRBV7-2 and TRBJ1-5; D is perhaps TRBD1 (5 bases). The CDR3 consists of 15 residues. The V and J ends lost 5 bases and 6 bases respectively, with 17 bases between them. The V gene's germline CDR1 is SGHTA and CDR2 FQGNSA.